Presented here are 7 T cell receptor beta chains from one specimen sequenced in a study of T cells in Graves' hyperthyroidism and ophthalmopathy. The investigators amplified TCR beta CDR3 regions from RNA transcripts. An initial round of RT-PCR targeting the TCR CDR3 relied on the HTBI primer set. TCRdb used MiXCR to reprocess the multiplex PCR reads, holding one entry per CDR3 protein. Found here are hundreds of thousands of distinct CDR3 sequences, about 14% of them singletons; the top ten hold 20% to 25%. Sequenced sample: blood. The receptors derive from a woman aged 30 to 39 with Graves' hyperthyroidism.

This chain uses TRBV7-2 with TRBJ1-1, with TRBD1 as a possible D gene (5 bases). Between the trimmed V and J ends, which lost 7 bases and 2 bases, there was a span of 14 bases. The CDR3 loop spans 14 amino acids. Per the germline V gene, CDR1 is SGHTA and CDR2 is FQGNSA. CDR3 DNA sequence: TGTGCCAGCAACAAGAGACAGCCTAACACTGAAGCTTTCTTT. Its translation is CASNKRQPNTEAFF.

This clonotype has more than one count but fewer than ten. The V gene is TRBV7-9, the J gene TRBJ2-6, with 10 nucleotides matching TRBD1. The CDR3 has 17 residues. Losses at the gene ends were 2 bases for V and 0 bases for J; bases not matched to a gene: 1. The germline V gene has CDR1 SEHNR and CDR2 FQNEAQ (reference sequence). In DNA, the CDR3 is TGTGCCAGCAGCTTAAGGGACAGGGGCTCTGGGGCCAACGTCCTGACTTTC. Translated: CASSLRDRGSGANVLTF.

This clonotype showed up many times. The genes are TRBV7-9 and TRBJ2-7; 7 nucleotides line up with TRBD1. This CDR3 comprises 13 residues. The trim removed 5 bases at V and 4 bases at J, leaving 5 bases unmatched. Germline V gene lookup returns CDR1 SEHNR and CDR2 FQNEAQ (reference sequence). CDR3: CASSRTGVYEQYF. CDR3 DNA: TGTGCCAGCAGCAGAACAGGGGTGTACGAGCAGTACTTC.

The chain uses TRBV20-1 and TRBJ1-6; D is perhaps TRBD1 (5 bases). In germline, CDR1 is DFQATT, CDR2 SNEGSKA (reference sequence). The CDR3 extends over 13 amino acids. Deletions cut 6 bases from V and 5 bases from J, with 11 bases between. The chain's CDR3 is CSAPEGNNSPLHF. DNA for the CDR3: TGCAGTGCCCCCGAGGGGAATAATTCACCCCTCCACTTT.

The V gene is TRBV29-1, the J gene TRBJ2-2; TRBD2 is a possible D gene (6 bases). There are 12 residues in the CDR3. The germline V gene has CDR1 SQVTM and CDR2 ANQGSEA. Trimming cost V 4 bases and J 7 bases, with 10 bases left between them. The CDR3, as DNA: TGCAGCGTTGTTGGCGGGAACGGGGAGCTGTTTTTT. This gives the protein CSVVGGNGELFF.

There are many counts of this clonotype. V usage is TRBV12-3 or TRBV12-4 and J usage is TRBJ2-3; D call uncertain. The CDR3 covers 13 residues. The germline V and J ends were trimmed by 6 bases and 3 bases, with 10 bases remaining between them. The CDR3 is CASSAGWTDTQYF. The CDR3 bases are TGTGCCAGCAGCGCTGGATGGACAGATACGCAGTATTTT.

The chain employs TRBV9 and TRBJ2-7; 10 nucleotides match TRBD1. CDR3 length: 15 amino acids. Germline CDR1 is SGDLS and CDR2 is YYNGEE. V dropped 4 bases and J dropped 2; count of bases not matched to a gene: 6. The CDR3 here is CASSPGTGVAYEQYF. CDR3 sequence (DNA): TGTGCCAGCAGCCCAGGGACAGGGGTGGCCTACGAGCAGTACTTC.